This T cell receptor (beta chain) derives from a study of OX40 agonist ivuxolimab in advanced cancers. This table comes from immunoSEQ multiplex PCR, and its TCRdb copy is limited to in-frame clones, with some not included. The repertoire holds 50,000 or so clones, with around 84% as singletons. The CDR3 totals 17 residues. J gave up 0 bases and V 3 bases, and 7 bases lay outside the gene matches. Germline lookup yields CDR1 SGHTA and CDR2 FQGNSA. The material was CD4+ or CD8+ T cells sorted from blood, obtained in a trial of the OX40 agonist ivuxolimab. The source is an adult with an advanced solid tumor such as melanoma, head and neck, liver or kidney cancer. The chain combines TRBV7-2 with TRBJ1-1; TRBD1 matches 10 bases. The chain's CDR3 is CASSFPWTGGLNTEAFF. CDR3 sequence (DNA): TGTGCCAGCAGCTTCCCCTGGACAGGGGGGTTGAACACTGAAGCTTTCTTT.